What follows are 8 T cell receptor beta chains derived from one specimen sequenced in a study of tumor and adjacent non-tumor tissue in lung cancer. This sample's RNA came from whole unsorted tissue. Distant lung tissue was collected more than 3 cm away from the tumor edge. A modified ARM-PCR protocol with three rounds of nested PCR amplified TCRbeta. TCRdb used MiXCR to reprocess the multiplex PCR reads, holding one entry per CDR3 protein. The sample includes approximately 120,000 distinct CDR3 sequences, over 55% seen only once; the top ten take about 20%. The material sequenced was distant non-tumor lung tissue. The receptors were sampled from a man in his 60s with non-small cell lung cancer.

This clonotype came up many times. The rearrangement links TRBV12-3 or TRBV12-4 to TRBJ2-2, with 8 nucleotides matching TRBD1. V trimming: 6 bases; J trimming: 2 bases; junction bases outside the gene matches: 5. The CDR3 sequence is 15 residues long. CDR3 region: CASRWGTGNTGELFF. The CDR3 DNA reads TGTGCCAGCAGGTGGGGGACAGGTAACACCGGGGAGCTGTTTTTT.

This clonotype came up many times. This chain connects TRBV20-1 to TRBJ2-7; D is unresolved. This CDR3 region has 12 residues. V shed 3 bases and J shed 6 bases, with 12 bases lying between them. CDR1 and CDR2 (germline): DFQATT, SNEGSKA (reference sequence). As DNA, the CDR3 is TGCAGTGCTAGCCCCCGACTCGGCGAGCAGTACTTC. Protein sequence: CSASPRLGEQYF.

This clonotype was counted a single time. This sequence joins TRBV20-1 and TRBJ2-4, with D unresolved. V was clipped by 7 bases and J by 9 bases, with 13 bases between them. The CDR3 covers 11 residues. CDR1 is DFQATT and CDR2 is SNEGSKA in the germline V gene (reference sequence). As DNA, the CDR3 is TGCAGTGTGAAAGGGAAGGGCATTCAGTACTTC. It specifies CSVKGKGIQYF.

This clonotype was found many times. This chain joins TRBV28 and TRBJ1-5, with D perhaps TRBD1 (5 bases). The CDR3 runs 15 residues. CDR1 and CDR2 (germline): MDHEN, SYDVKM. The ends were cut back, 3 bases at V and 4 bases at J, with 13 bases in the middle. The CDR3 DNA follows: TGTGCCAGCAGTTTCGGCAGGGCCAGGAATCAGCCCCAGCATTTT. Protein sequence: CASSFGRARNQPQHF. The variable domain in full, completed from reference TRBV28 and TRBJ1-5, reads DVKVTQSSRYLVKRTGEKVFLECVQDMDHENMFWYRQDPGLGLRLIYFSYDVKMKEKGDIPEGYSVSREKKERFSLILESASTNQTSMYLCASSFGRARNQPQHFGDGTRLSIL.

Comments on this clonotype: This could be a read error, since a much larger clone is one nucleotide away. The chain carries TRBV6-2 or TRBV6-3 and TRBJ1-5; the D gene is possibly TRBD1 (5 bases). CDR3 length: 14 residues. CDR1 MNHEY and CDR2 SVGEGT come from the germline V gene. The CDR3, as DNA: TGTGCCAGCAGCCTCTTGGGACGGGGCCAGCCCCGGCATTTT. Translating it yields CASSLLGRGQPRHF.

This clonotype has at least ten counts. The chain's CDR3 is CASSYSSGSPYEQYF. In DNA, the CDR3 is TGTGCCAGCAGTTACTCCAGCGGGAGCCCCTACGAGCAGTACTTC. This chain links TRBV6-5 with TRBJ2-7, with TRBD2 matching over 8 bases. The CDR3 is 15 amino acids. The germline V gene has CDR1 MNHEY and CDR2 SVGAGI. The junction had 3 bases not matched to a gene; V was cut back by 0 bases and J by 2 bases.

Points on this clonotype: Compared with germline, one end of the junction differs, possibly owing to a read error. The rearrangement links TRBV6-6 to TRBJ2-7; D is unresolved. CDR3 length: 11 amino acids. Looked up from germline, CDR1 is MNHNY and CDR2 is SVGAGI (reference sequence). CDR3 amino acids: CASRDLGEQYF. In DNA form, the CDR3 reads TGTGCGAGCAGAGACTTGGGGGAGCAGTACTTC.

Concerning this clonotype: Germline is not matched at one junction end, which may reflect a read error. This chain uses TRBV6-2 or TRBV6-3 with TRBJ1-1; D is uncertain. In germline, CDR1 is MNHEY, CDR2 SVGEGT. CDR3 length: 13 amino acids. This CDR3 is CDSSPIQNTEAFF. CDR3 DNA: TGTGACAGCAGCCCCATCCAGAACACTGAAGCTTTCTTT.